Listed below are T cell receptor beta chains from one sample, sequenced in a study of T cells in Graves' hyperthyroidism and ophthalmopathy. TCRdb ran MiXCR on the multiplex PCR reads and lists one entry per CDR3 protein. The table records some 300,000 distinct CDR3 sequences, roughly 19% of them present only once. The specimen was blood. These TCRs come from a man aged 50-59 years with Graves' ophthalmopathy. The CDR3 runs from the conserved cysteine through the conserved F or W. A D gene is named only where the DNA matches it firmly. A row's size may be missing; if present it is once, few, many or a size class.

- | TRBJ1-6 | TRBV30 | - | TGTGCCTGGAAGGGGATCGATTCACCCCTCCACTTT | CAWKGIDSPLHF
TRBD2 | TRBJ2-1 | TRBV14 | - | TGTGCCAGCAGCCAAGGTTGGTTGGCGGGAGGGGGCTACAATGAGCAGTTCTTC | CASSQGWLAGGGYNEQFF
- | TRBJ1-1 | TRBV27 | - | TGTGCCAGCAGTTCCTATCCGAACACTGAAGCTTTCTTT | CASSSYPNTEAFF
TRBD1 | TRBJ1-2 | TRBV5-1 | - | TGCGCCAGCAGCTCCAGACAGGGCGAGGGTGGCTACACCTTC | CASSSRQGEGGYTF
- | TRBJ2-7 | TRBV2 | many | TGTGCCAGCAGTGAAGTGGGGTACTACGAGCAGTACTTC | CASSEVGYYEQYF
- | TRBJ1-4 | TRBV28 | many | TGTGCCAGCGGGCGACGAGGGGGGGAAAAACTGTTTTTT | CASGRRGGEKLFF
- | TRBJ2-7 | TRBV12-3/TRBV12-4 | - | TGTGCCAGCAGTTTAGAGTGGCAGAATAACTACGAGCAGTACTTC | CASSLEWQNNYEQYF
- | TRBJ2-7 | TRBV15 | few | TGTGCCACCAGCAGAGGAAGGGACGGATTCTACGAGCAGTACTTC | CATSRGRDGFYEQYF
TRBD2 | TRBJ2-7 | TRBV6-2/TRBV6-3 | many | TGTGCCAGCAGTTGGACTAGCGGGAGGGGCGAGCAGTACTTC | CASSWTSGRGEQYF
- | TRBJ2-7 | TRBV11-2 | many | TGTGCCAGCAGCTCCGGCCGCGAGCAGTACTTC | CASSSGREQYF
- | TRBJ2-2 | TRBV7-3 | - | TGTGCCAGCAGCTTAAAGTCAGGTGGCGCCGGGGAGCTGTTTTTT | CASSLKSGGAGELFF
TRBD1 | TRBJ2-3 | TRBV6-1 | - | TGTGCCAGCAGTCCCTTATCGACAGGGGTGGGCACAGATACGCAGTATTTT | CASSPLSTGVGTDTQYF
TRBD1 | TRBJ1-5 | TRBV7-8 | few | TGTGCCAGCAGCTTAGCGCAGGGGGCTAGCAATCAGCCCCAGCATTTT | CASSLAQGASNQPQHF
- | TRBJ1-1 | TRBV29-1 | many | TGCAGCGTTGAAGTGATCGAAGCTTTCTTT | CSVEVIEAFF
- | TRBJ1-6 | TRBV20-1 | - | TGCAGTGCTAGAGATCCGGGGGGCCGGGCTTCACCCCTCCACTTT | CSARDPGGRASPLHF
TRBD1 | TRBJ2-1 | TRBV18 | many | TGTGCCAGCTCATCCACCCCGGGACAGGGTCTATTGGGGCAGTTCTTC | CASSSTPGQGLLGQFF
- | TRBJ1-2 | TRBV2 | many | TGTGCCAGCAGTGAAGCGCTCAGGGAGTATGGCTACACCTTC | CASSEALREYGYTF
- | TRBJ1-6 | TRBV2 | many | TGTGCCAGCAGTGAGGACCCCCCAGCCCGGGGGTCACCCCTCCACTTT | CASSEDPPARGSPLHF
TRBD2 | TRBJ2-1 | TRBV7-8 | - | TGTGCCAGCAGCTTTCCCATAACGGGAGGGCCGAGTGAGCAGTTCTTC | CASSFPITGGPSEQFF
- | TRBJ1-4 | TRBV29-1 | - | TGCAGCGTTGAAGTTCTAACTAATGAAAAACTGTTTTTT | CSVEVLTNEKLFF
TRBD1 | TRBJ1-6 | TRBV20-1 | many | TGCAGTGCTTACAGAGACAGGGGAGCACCCCTCCACTTT | CSAYRDRGAPLHF
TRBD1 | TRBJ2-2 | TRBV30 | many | TGTGCCTGGAGTCTCCCGACAGGGGGGAAGGGGGAGCTGTTTTTT | CAWSLPTGGKGELFF
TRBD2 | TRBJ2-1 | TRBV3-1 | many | TGTGCCAGCAGCCAAGAACTTAGCGGGAGGCAGGACGATGAGCAGTTCTTC | CASSQELSGRQDDEQFF
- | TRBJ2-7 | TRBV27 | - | TGTGCCAGCAGTTTAAAGTGGGGGGACGGATCCTACGAGCAGTACTTC | CASSLKWGDGSYEQYF
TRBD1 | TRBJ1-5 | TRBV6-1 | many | TGTGCCAGCAGTCGCAGGGGGCGAGGCCCCCCCCAGAATCAGCCCCAGCATTTT | CASSRRGRGPPQNQPQHF
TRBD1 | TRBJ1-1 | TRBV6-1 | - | TGTGCCAGCAGTGACCAGGGGGCTGATACTGAAGCTTTCTTT | CASSDQGADTEAFF
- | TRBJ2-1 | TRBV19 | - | TGTGCCAGTAAGGGGGTTTGGCTCGGTGTCAATGAGCAGTTCTTC | CASKGVWLGVNEQFF
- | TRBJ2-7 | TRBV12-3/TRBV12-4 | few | TGTGCCAGCAGAGGGTCCAAAGAGTCCTACGAGCAGTACTTC | CASRGSKESYEQYF
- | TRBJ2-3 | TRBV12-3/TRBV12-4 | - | TGTGCCAGCAAAAGGGGCACAGATACGCAGTATTTT | CASKRGTDTQYF
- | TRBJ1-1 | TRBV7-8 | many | TGTGCCAGCAGCTTAGGGCAGGTCTCTGAAGCTTTCTTT | CASSLGQVSEAFF
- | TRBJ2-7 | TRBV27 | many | TGTGCCAGCAGTTTCACCACAGGGCTGAGTGAGCAGTACTTC | CASSFTTGLSEQYF
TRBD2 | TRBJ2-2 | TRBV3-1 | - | TGTGCCAGCAGTCTAACTAGCGCCGGGGAGCTGTTTTTT | CASSLTSAGELFF
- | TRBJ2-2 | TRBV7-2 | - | TGTGCCAGCAGCCCGAGGATCGGGGAGCTGTTTTTT | CASSPRIGELFF
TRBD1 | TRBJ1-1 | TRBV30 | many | TGTGGGTCCAGGGGGCTCACTGAAGCTTTCTTT | CGSRGLTEAFF
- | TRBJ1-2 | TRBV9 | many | TGTGCCAGCAGCGTAGCCGAGGGCTGGGGCTACACCTTC | CASSVAEGWGYTF
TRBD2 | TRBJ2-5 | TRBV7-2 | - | TGTGCCAGCAGCGGACTAGCGGGGGGGGGACAAGAGACCCAGTACTTC | CASSGLAGGGQETQYF
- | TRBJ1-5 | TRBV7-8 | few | TGTGCCAGCAGCTTATGGACGGTACCAGGTCAGCCCCAGCATTTT | CASSLWTVPGQPQHF
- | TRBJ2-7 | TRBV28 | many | TGTGCCAGCAGGGTGGGCGCGGGAAATAGCGAGCAGTACTTC | CASRVGAGNSEQYF
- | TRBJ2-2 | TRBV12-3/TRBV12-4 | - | TGTGCCAGCCTTGGTGCCGGGGAGCTGTTTTTT | CASLGAGELFF
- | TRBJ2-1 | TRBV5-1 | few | TGCGCCAGCAGCTACGCAAGCGGAAGCTCCTACAATGAGCAGTTCTTC | CASSYASGSSYNEQFF
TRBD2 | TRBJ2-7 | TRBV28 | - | TGTGCCAGCAGTCCATCGGGACTAGCGGGACTGAGCTCCTACGAGCAGTACTTC | CASSPSGLAGLSSYEQYF
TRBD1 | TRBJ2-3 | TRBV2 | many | TGTGCCAGCTTAGAGCAGGGGGCGCCGACAGATACGCAGTATTTT | CASLEQGAPTDTQYF
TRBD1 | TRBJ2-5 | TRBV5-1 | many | TGCGCCAGCAGCGAGCTCAGGGGGCAAGAGACCCAGTACTTC | CASSELRGQETQYF
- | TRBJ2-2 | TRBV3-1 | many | TGTGCCAGCAGCCAACGCGGGCTTACCGGGGAGCTGTTTTTT | CASSQRGLTGELFF
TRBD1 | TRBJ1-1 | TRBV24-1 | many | TGTGCCGCCGGCGACAGGGAAGGCACTGAAGCTTTCTTT | CAAGDREGTEAFF
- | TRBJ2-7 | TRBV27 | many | TGTGCCAGCAGTTTCCGCGGATACGAGCAGTACTTC | CASSFRGYEQYF